This is a list of T cell receptor beta chains from one sample in a study of OX40 agonist ivuxolimab in advanced cancers. Some clones are missing from TCRdb's copy, which holds only in-frame ones; the method was immunoSEQ multiplex PCR. In the table there are roughly 66,000 clones, about 80% of which are singletons. The material sequenced was CD4+ or CD8+ T cells sorted from blood, taken in a trial of the OX40 agonist ivuxolimab. Receptors originate from an adult with an advanced solid tumor such as melanoma, head and neck, liver or kidney cancer. CDR3s include the opening cysteine and the closing phenylalanine or tryptophan. The D gene is left open where the match is weak. Size tells how often a clone was seen (once, few, many) or the class of an expanded clone, and some rows leave it out.

V gene,clone size,D gene,J gene,CDR3 DNA,CDR3 protein
TRBV7-6,.,.,TRBJ1-2,TGTGCCAGCGGTACTAACTATGGCTACACCTTC,CASGTNYGYTF
TRBV5-4,.,TRBD2,TRBJ2-2,TGTGCCGGTAGCGGGGCGACCGGGGAGCTGTTTTTT,CAGSGATGELFF
TRBV10-3,.,TRBD2,TRBJ2-7,TGTGCCATCAGTGGTCAGAGCGGGGGGATCCCCTACGAGCAGTACTTC,CAISGQSGGIPYEQYF
TRBV2,few,.,TRBJ1-6,TGTGCCAGCAGTGCGGACCAACTGAGACTCCTCCACTTT,CASSADQLRLLHF
TRBV7-2,.,.,TRBJ1-3,TGTGCCAGCAGCCCAGCACTTTTGGGAGGCACTCACTCTGGAAACACCATATATTTT,CASSPALLGGTHSGNTIYF
TRBV14,.,.,TRBJ1-2,TGTGCCAGCAGCCTGGACGGCCGTAACTATGGCTACACCTTC,CASSLDGRNYGYTF
TRBV4-1,.,.,TRBJ1-3,TGCGCCAGCAGCCAAGAAGGCAACACCATATATTTT,CASSQEGNTIYF
TRBV7-9,.,TRBD1,TRBJ1-1,TGTGCCAGCAGCACGAGGGAGGGGGGACAGGGAACTGAAGCTTTCTTT,CASSTREGGQGTEAFF
TRBV15,.,TRBD1,TRBJ2-7,TGTGCCACCAGCAATCGACAGGGGGCTAATAGGCAGTACTTC,CATSNRQGANRQYF
TRBV5-5,.,TRBD1,TRBJ1-2,TGTGCCAGCAGCTTACTGACAGGGGAAGCCTACTATGGCTACACCTTC,CASSLLTGEAYYGYTF
TRBV19,once,.,TRBJ1-1,TGTGCCAGTGGCTCTGGGGGGGGAAGCACTGAAGCTTTCTTT,CASGSGGGSTEAFF
TRBV4-3,.,.,TRBJ2-7,TGCGCCAGCAGCCAAGATCTACGGGTAGGTGGCGAGCAGTACTTC,CASSQDLRVGGEQYF
TRBV5-6,once,TRBD2,TRBJ2-1,TGTGCCAGCAGCCCCTGGGAGGGCCAAAATGAGCAGTTCTTC,CASSPWEGQNEQFF
TRBV19,.,.,TRBJ2-1,TGTGCCAGTAGTGCGGGGCACGACAATGAGCAGTTCTTC,CASSAGHDNEQFF
TRBV27,.,TRBD1,TRBJ1-5,TGTGCCAGCAGTCCAGGACAGGGGATTAATCAGCCCCAGCATTTT,CASSPGQGINQPQHF
TRBV10-3,.,TRBD2,TRBJ2-5,TGTGCCATCAGTCGGCCGGGGGGGTCAAGAGGAGAGACCCAGTACTTC,CAISRPGGSRGETQYF
TRBV7-9,.,.,TRBJ1-1,TGTGCCAGCAGCTTTGGGGATCCCCCCGCTGAAGCTTTCTTT,CASSFGDPPAEAFF
TRBV6-1,.,.,TRBJ2-7,TGTGCCAGCAGAAATTACTACGAGCAGTACTTC,CASRNYYEQYF
TRBV7-9,once,.,TRBJ2-5,TGTGCCAGCAGCTTAGGGCAGGTTACACAAGAGACCCAGTACTTC,CASSLGQVTQETQYF
TRBV5-6,few,TRBD1,TRBJ1-2,TGTGCCAGCATCATTATGGGACAGGACTTCTATGGCTACACCTTC,CASIIMGQDFYGYTF
TRBV5-1,.,TRBD1,TRBJ2-2,TGCGCCAGCCAGAGGGACAGGAAAGGCGGGGAGCTGTTTTTT,CASQRDRKGGELFF
TRBV6-6,.,.,TRBJ1-6,TGTGCCAGCAGGGGTCCGGGGCAAAGGGCCCTCCACTTT,CASRGPGQRALHF
TRBV11-3,.,TRBD1,TRBJ2-3,TGTGCCAGCGGCCATAGCTTATCCCGGGACAGCACGGCAGATACGCAGTATTTT,CASGHSLSRDSTADTQYF
TRBV29-1,.,.,TRBJ2-3,TGCAGCGTTGAGAAACAGGGACGCGATACGCAGTATTTT,CSVEKQGRDTQYF
TRBV2,few,.,TRBJ1-6,TGTGCCAGCAGTGAAGCGTCGGATTCACCCCTCCACTTT,CASSEASDSPLHF
TRBV5-1,.,TRBD1,TRBJ1-2,TGCGCCAGCAGCTTGGAACAGGGGTATGGCTACACCTTC,CASSLEQGYGYTF
TRBV5-7,.,TRBD1,TRBJ2-7,TGTGCCAGCAGCCAAGGCCGGGACAGGGGGACCTACGAGCAGTACTTC,CASSQGRDRGTYEQYF